A single sample is the source of the 20 T cell receptor beta chains below, sequenced in a study of CD8 T cells in ankylosing spondylitis. TCRdb passed the 5' RACE reads through MiXCR, listing each CDR3 protein once. This table holds a few hundred thousand distinct CDR3 sequences, more than 20% found once. Source material: blood, either unsorted or a sorted T cell fraction (not recorded which). These receptors came from a female donor with ankylosing spondylitis or in good health (not recorded which).

The V call is TRBV20-1, the J call TRBJ2-5; D not resolved. The CDR3 has 13 amino acids. Trimming took 5 bases from V and 1 from J, leaving 11 bases between them. Germline V gives CDR1 DFQATT, CDR2 SNEGSKA (reference sequence). The CDR3 DNA is TGCAGTGCTGAGCTGCGTACCCAAGAGACCCAGTACTTC. Translated, it gives CSAELRTQETQYF.

As DNA, the CDR3 is TGTGCCAGCGGGGGCGGGAGAAGAAATGAGCAGTTCTTC. Its protein is CASGGGRRNEQFF. The chain links TRBV5-4 to TRBJ2-1; possibly TRBD2 for D (7 bases). The V gene's germline CDR1 is SGHNT and CDR2 YYREEE (reference sequence). V was clipped by 7 bases and J by 7 bases, with 15 bases between them. This CDR3 has 13 residues.

This clonotype was counted only a few times. The rearrangement joins TRBV6-5 to TRBJ1-1, with 12 bases matching TRBD1. CDR3 size: 15 residues. Unmatched junction bases numbered 5, after V lost 4 bases and J lost 5 bases. Per the germline V gene, CDR1 is MNHEY and CDR2 is SVGAGI. This chain's CDR3 is CASSSGQGASTEAFF. The CDR3 DNA reads as TGTGCCAGCAGTTCGGGACAGGGGGCGAGTACTGAAGCTTTCTTT.

This CDR3 reads CASSLDRQGRAYEQYF. The CDR3 nucleotides are TGTGCCAGCAGCTTGGATAGACAGGGTAGGGCCTACGAGCAGTACTTC. V gene TRBV7-2 combines with J gene TRBJ2-7; TRBD1 agrees at 7 bases. The CDR3 runs to 16 residues. Germline lookup yields CDR1 SGHTA and CDR2 FQGNSA. Trimming removed 3 bases from V and 2 bases from J; junction bases left unmatched: 10.

This chain uses TRBV4-3 with TRBJ2-2, with D perhaps TRBD1 or TRBD2 (5 bases each). CDR1 is LGHNA and CDR2 is YSLEER in the germline V gene. CDR3 length: 17 amino acids. Trimming removed 4 bases from V and 6 bases from J, with 21 bases in between. The CDR3 coding sequence is TGCGCCAGCAGCCTTACCGTAAGGGACCACGTTGCCGGGGAGCTGTTTTTT. This codes for CASSLTVRDHVAGELFF.

The chain carries TRBV5-4 and TRBJ2-1, with D hard to call. Germline CDR1 SGHNT, CDR2 YYREEE (reference sequence). Trimming shortened V by 0 bases and J by 3 bases, and 10 bases separated the two germline ends. This CDR3 is built from 15 residues. The CDR3 DNA is TGTGCCAGCAGCTTGGTCAGTCTAGGCTACAATGAGCAGTTCTTC. Amino acid sequence: CASSLVSLGYNEQFF.

V usage is TRBV12-3 or TRBV12-4 and J usage is TRBJ2-2; D may match TRBD1 or TRBD2 (5 bases each). Deletions cut 7 bases from V and 4 bases from J, with 10 bases between. The CDR3 totals 13 residues. CDR3 loop: CASTPGGTGELFF. CDR3 coding DNA: TGTGCCAGCACCCCTGGGGGCACCGGGGAGCTGTTTTTT.

This clonotype was observed many times. V gene TRBV29-1 combines with J gene TRBJ1-2; TRBD1 might be the D (5 bases). Germline values: CDR1 SQVTM, CDR2 ANQGSEA. V was clipped by 4 bases and J by 7 bases, with 19 bases between them. The CDR3 sequence is 14 residues long. The CDR3 region is CSVVGQGIYRGYTF. The DNA for the CDR3 is TGCAGCGTTGTGGGGCAGGGAATATATCGTGGCTACACCTTC. Complete variable domain (other parts from reference TRBV29-1 and TRBJ1-2): SAVISQKPSRDICQRGTSLTIQCQVDSQVTMMFWYRQQPGQSLTLIATANQGSEATYESGFVIDKFPISRPNLTFSTLTVSNMSPEDSSIYLCSVVGQGIYRGYTFGSGTRLTVV.

This clonotype was picked up a small number of times. The V gene is TRBV6-5, the J gene TRBJ1-5; D possibly corresponds to TRBD1 (5 bases). In germline, CDR1 is MNHEY, CDR2 SVGAGI. There are 15 residues in the CDR3. Trimming took 2 bases from V and 0 from J, leaving 8 bases between them. The CDR3, as DNA: TGTGCCAGCAGTTACAGGGGAAATAGCAATCAGCCCCAGCATTTT. Its protein product is CASSYRGNSNQPQHF.

This clonotype came up a few times. The rearrangement joins TRBV20-1 to TRBJ1-6; 9 positions match TRBD1. Losses at the gene ends were 0 bases for V and 9 bases for J; bases not matched to a gene: 6. This CDR3 comprises 15 residues. CDR1 and CDR2 from the germline V gene are DFQATT and SNEGSKA (reference sequence). The CDR3 is CSARDEGQGFSPLHF. CDR3 bases: TGCAGTGCTAGAGATGAGGGACAGGGTTTTTCACCCCTCCACTTT.

There are a few counts of this clonotype. This chain links TRBV6-1 with TRBJ2-7; TRBD2 matches 15 bases. V lost 7 bases, J lost 1 base, and 11 bases stayed unmatched. CDR1 and CDR2 from the germline V gene are MNHNS and SASEGT. The CDR3 spans 18 residues. CDR3 loop: CASTGGPGLAGGSYEQYF. CDR3 bases: TGTGCCAGCACAGGGGGCCCGGGACTAGCGGGAGGATCCTACGAGCAGTACTTC.

This clonotype has only a few counts. The V and J genes are TRBV5-1 and TRBJ2-3; D unresolved. Looked up from germline, CDR1 is SGHRS and CDR2 is YFSETQ. The CDR3 covers 11 residues. Trimming removed 0 bases from V and 7 bases from J, with 3 bases in between. The CDR3 region has the DNA TGCGCCAGCAGCTTGGGAAATACGCAGTATTTT. Translation gives CASSLGNTQYF.

This clonotype was observed many times. The rearrangement joins TRBV21-1 to TRBJ1-1; the D call TRBD1 from the table was never checked on the DNA. TRBV21-1 is a pseudogene locus. The CDR3 sequence is 16 residues long. CDR3 in amino acids: CASSSWVGGMNTEAFF. In DNA form, the CDR3 reads TGTGCCAGCAGCAGTTGGGTAGGGGGTATGAACACTGAAGCTTTCTTT.

This chain uses TRBV18 with TRBJ1-5, with D hard to call. Trimming stripped 3 bases from V and 4 bases from J, with 10 bases between. Looked up from germline, CDR1 is KGHSH and CDR2 is LQKENI. The CDR3 sequence is 14 residues long. The CDR3 sequence: CASSPKQRNQPQHF. CDR3 sequence (DNA): TGTGCCAGCTCACCGAAGCAGAGAAATCAGCCCCAGCATTTT.

The chain joins TRBV6-5 to TRBJ2-7; D ambiguous. With 2 bases removed from V and 5 bases from J, the gap between germline ends came to 4 bases. Germline assignment: CDR1 MNHEY and CDR2 SVGAGI. This CDR3 has 11 amino acids. The CDR3 DNA reads as TGTGCCAGCAGTTACGGCCACGAGCAGTACTTC. This encodes CASSYGHEQYF.

The chain has TRBV18 and TRBJ2-5; tentatively, D is TRBD1 or TRBD2 (5 bases each). CDR1 is KGHSH and CDR2 is LQKENI in the germline V gene. The V gene lost 6 bases and the J gene lost 4 bases, with 21 bases spanning the gap. The CDR3 sequence is 16 residues long. CDR3 DNA: TGTGCCAGCTCCCCAAGGGAGACAGAGTTCTTAGAGACCCAGTACTTC. As protein: CASSPRETEFLETQYF.

The CDR3 DNA follows: TGCAGCGTTGATCCGGGACAGGTGGACTATGGCTACACCTTC. Its protein is CSVDPGQVDYGYTF. V gene TRBV29-1 combines with J gene TRBJ1-2; 8 nucleotides match TRBD1. The germline CDR1 and CDR2 sequences are SQVTM and ANQGSEA. V gave up 3 bases and J gave up 3 bases; unmatched junction bases: 6. CDR3 size: 14 residues.

This clonotype was counted only a few times. The chain has TRBV6-4 and TRBJ2-3; 7 bases align to TRBD2. The CDR3 sequence is 14 residues long. The V gene end was trimmed by 6 bases and the J gene end by 1 base; junction bases not matched to a gene: 4. CDR1 MRHNA and CDR2 SNTAGT come from the germline V gene. The CDR3 nucleotides read TGTGCCAGCAGCGTTGGGGGGGGCACAGATACGCAGTATTTT. Encoded protein: CASSVGGGTDTQYF.

CDR3 sequence: CAWSQENTEAFF. In DNA form, the CDR3 reads TGTGCCTGGAGTCAAGAGAACACTGAAGCTTTCTTT. The chain joins TRBV30 to TRBJ1-1; no reliable D call. CDR1 is GTSNPN and CDR2 is SVGIG in the germline V gene (reference sequence). The CDR3 has 12 amino acids. Trimming cost V 2 bases and J 1 base, with 5 bases left between them.

This clonotype was observed at least ten times. The V gene is TRBV20-1, the J gene TRBJ2-1; unclear D gene. Per germline, CDR1 DFQATT and CDR2 SNEGSKA (reference sequence). The V gene lost 3 bases and the J gene lost 10 bases, with 10 bases spanning the gap. This CDR3 has 11 amino acids. The CDR3 DNA sequence: TGCAGTGCTAGGGGTCCGGCGGAGCAGTTCTTC. This codes for CSARGPAEQFF.